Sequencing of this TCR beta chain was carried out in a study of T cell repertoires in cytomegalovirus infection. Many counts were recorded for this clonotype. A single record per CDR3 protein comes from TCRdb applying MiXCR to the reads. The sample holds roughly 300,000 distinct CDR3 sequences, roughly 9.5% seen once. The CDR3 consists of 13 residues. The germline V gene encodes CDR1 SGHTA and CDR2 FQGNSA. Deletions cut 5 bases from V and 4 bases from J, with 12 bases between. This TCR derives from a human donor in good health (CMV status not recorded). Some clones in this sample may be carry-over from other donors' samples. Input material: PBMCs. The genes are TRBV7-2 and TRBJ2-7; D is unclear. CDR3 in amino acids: CASSPTTPYEQYF. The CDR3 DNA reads TGTGCCAGCAGCCCAACGACACCTTACGAGCAGTACTTC.